The 24 T cell receptor beta chains below all came from one sample that was sequenced in a study of blood T cell repertoires in COVID-19. Sequenced by immunoSEQ multiplex PCR; TCRdb stores in-frame clones only, minus some. The sample yields around 87,000 clones, 60% to 85% seen once. Source material: peripheral blood. The origin of the receptors is a woman older than 75 with acute or convalescent COVID-19.

J is TRBJ2-3 and V is TRBV7-2; D possibly corresponds to TRBD2 (5 bases). This CDR3 is 13 amino acids long. V gave up 0 bases and J gave up 6 bases, with 7 bases separating them. The germline V gene encodes CDR1 SGHTA and CDR2 FQGNSA. The CDR3 DNA reads TGTGCCAGCAGCTTAGCGAGGGCTGATACGCAGTATTTT. Its translation is CASSLARADTQYF.

This clone was observed a few times. This rearrangement joins TRBV23-1 to TRBJ1-6, with 11 bases fitting TRBD1. TRBV23-1 has ORF status, its function being uncertain. The CDR3 covers 16 residues. V trimming: 6 bases; J trimming: 5 bases; junction bases outside the gene matches: 6. The CDR3 reads CASSRKGQGDNSPLHF. CDR3 nucleotides: TGCGCCAGCAGCCGAAAGGGACAGGGGGATAATTCACCCCTCCACTTT.

This clone was observed once. The genes are TRBV4-2 and TRBJ2-7; 8 nucleotides agree with TRBD1. The CDR3 is 16 amino acids. Germline V gives CDR1 LGHNA, CDR2 YNFKEQ. V lost 1 base, J lost 2 bases, and 7 bases stayed unmatched. CDR3 nucleotides: TGTGCCAGCAGCCAAGCCGTTTCGACAGGGGCCTACGAGCAGTACTTC. This translates into CASSQAVSTGAYEQYF.

The gene calls are TRBV30 and TRBJ1-5; possibly TRBD1 for D (5 bases). This CDR3 contains 12 residues. The V end lost 4 bases, the J end lost 6 bases, and 10 bases lay between the germline ends. Per the germline V gene, CDR1 is GTSNPN and CDR2 is SVGIG (reference sequence). CDR3 DNA: TGTGCCTGGAATAGGGGCATTCAGCCCCAGCATTTT. Translation gives CAWNRGIQPQHF.

The chain carries TRBV4-3 and TRBJ1-6; D is perhaps TRBD1 (6 bases). The CDR3 runs 15 residues. Germline CDR1 LGHNA, CDR2 YSLEER. Trimming shortened V by 0 bases and J by 7 bases, and 10 bases separated the two germline ends. CDR3: CASSQDPQGNSPLHF. The CDR3 DNA is TGCGCCAGCAGCCAAGATCCCCAGGGGAATTCACCCCTCCACTTT.

V is TRBV7-9 and J is TRBJ2-3, with D hard to call. CDR1 and CDR2 from the germline V gene are SEHNR and FQNEAQ (reference sequence). V shed 1 base and J shed 5 bases, with 7 bases lying between them. This CDR3 contains 13 residues. The CDR3 reads CASSLDPVDTQYF. The CDR3 nucleotides are TGTGCCAGCAGCTTAGACCCGGTAGATACGCAGTATTTT.

Comment on this clone: A junction boundary mismatches the germline segment, possibly from a read error. The V call is TRBV7-7, the J call TRBJ2-1; maybe TRBD2 (7 bases). CDR3 length: 16 amino acids. Germline V lookup: CDR1 SSHAT, CDR2 FNYEAQ (reference sequence). The CDR3 reads CASSLVAGALYNEQFF. The DNA for the CDR3 is TGTGCTAGCAGCTTAGTTGCGGGGGCCCTATACAATGAGCAGTTCTTC.

This chain joins TRBV27 and TRBJ2-4, with TRBD1 matching 7 bases. The CDR3 has 14 amino acids. Germline V gene sequence: CDR1 MNHEY, CDR2 SMNVEV (reference sequence). With V trimmed by 5 bases and J by 8 bases, 9 bases remained unmatched. CDR3 sequence (DNA): TGTGCCAGCAGTCTCCGGGACAGAACGGACATTCAGTACTTC. Its translation is CASSLRDRTDIQYF.

V usage is TRBV5-5 and J usage is TRBJ1-2; TRBD1 matches 7 bases. This CDR3 region has 14 residues. The V segment lost 4 bases and the J segment 8 bases; nucleotides outside the gene matches: 11. Germline CDR1 and CDR2: SGHKS and YYEKEE (reference sequence). In DNA form, the CDR3 reads TGTGCCAGCAGCGGCGGACAGGTTCTTTTCGGCTACACCTTC. As protein: CASSGGQVLFGYTF. The whole variable domain, remainder taken from reference TRBV5-5 and TRBJ1-2, is DAGVTQSPTHLIKTRGQQVTLRCSPISGHKSVSWYQQVLGQGPQFIFQYYEKEERGRGNFPDRFSARQFPNYSSELNVNALLLGDSALYLCASSGGQVLFGYTFGSGTRLTVV.

In its sample, this clone was seen a few times. The rearrangement uses TRBV12-3 or TRBV12-4 and TRBJ1-2; TRBD1 is a possible D gene (6 bases). The CDR3 runs to 13 residues. Trimming removed 8 bases from V and 5 bases from J, with 15 bases in between. This CDR3 is CASQYRVGYGYTF. The CDR3 bases are TGTGCCAGCCAATACAGGGTAGGGTATGGCTACACCTTC.

The chain combines TRBV7-2 with TRBJ2-3; 8 positions match TRBD2. Germline lookup yields CDR1 SGHTA and CDR2 FQGNSA. The CDR3 contains 15 residues. The V segment lost 10 bases and the J segment 5 bases; nucleotides outside the gene matches: 14. The CDR3 protein is CATATSESHIDTQYF. In DNA, the CDR3 is TGTGCCACCGCGACTAGCGAGAGCCATATAGATACGCAGTATTTT.

This clone appeared a single time. The genes are TRBV18 and TRBJ1-1, with 8 bases matching TRBD1. There are 17 residues in the CDR3. V lost 3 bases to trimming and J lost 1 base; unmatched junction nucleotides: 10. Germline assignment: CDR1 KGHSH and CDR2 LQKENI. CDR3 bases: TGTGCCAGCTCACCTGTGGCAGGGGGCCATACGAACACTGAAGCTTTCTTT. This encodes CASSPVAGGHTNTEAFF. The variable domain in full, with the rest retrieved from reference TRBV18 and TRBJ1-1, is NAGVMQNPRHLVRRRGQEARLRCSPMKGHSHVYWYRQLPEEGLKFMVYLQKENIIDESGMPKERFSAEFPKEGPSILRIQQVVRGDSAAYFCASSPVAGGHTNTEAFFGQGTRLTVV.

The CDR3 nucleotides are TGTGCCAGCAGCGTAGCAGCAGGGGTGGATGAAAAACTGTTTTTT. It specifies CASSVAAGVDEKLFF. The chain combines TRBV9 with TRBJ1-4; tentative D call: TRBD1 (6 bases). CDR1 is SGDLS, CDR2 YYNGEE, per germline. Trimming left V 0 bases short and J 6 bases short, with 12 bases between. The CDR3 is made up of 15 amino acids.

This chain uses TRBV6-2 or TRBV6-3 with TRBJ1-1; D remains unclear. Trimming took 5 bases from V and 1 from J, leaving 11 bases between them. From germline, CDR1 is MNHEY and CDR2 SVGEGT. There are 14 residues in the CDR3. In DNA, the CDR3 is TGTGCCAGCAGTCCCCACCGCGGGAACACTGAAGCTTTCTTT. This encodes CASSPHRGNTEAFF.

The chain carries TRBV5-4 and TRBJ2-2, with 10 nucleotides matching TRBD2. J gave up 2 bases and V 2 bases, and 3 bases lay outside the gene matches. Germline CDR1 SGHNT, CDR2 YYREEE (reference sequence). The CDR3 sequence is 16 residues long. Here the CDR3 DNA reads TGTGCCAGCAGCTTTCCTAGCGGGGGAAACACCGGGGAGCTGTTTTTT. It yields the protein CASSFPSGGNTGELFF.

The chain combines TRBV10-3 with TRBJ2-5; TRBD2 agrees at 9 bases. Germline trimming cut 10 bases from V and 0 bases from J; bases unmatched to any gene: 6. CDR3 size: 14 residues. The germline V gene encodes CDR1 ENHRY and CDR2 SYGVKD. The CDR3 DNA sequence: TGTGCCACTTCTAGCGGGGCGTACCAAGAGACCCAGTACTTC. Protein sequence: CATSSGAYQETQYF.

The V call is TRBV7-2, the J call TRBJ2-7; 8 positions agree with TRBD2. Trimming removed 4 bases from V and 4 bases from J; junction bases left unmatched: 6. The germline CDR1 and CDR2 sequences are SGHTA and FQGNSA. The CDR3 is 14 residues long. The CDR3 DNA reads as TGTGCCAGCAGCTCACAGCGGGAGTGGTACGAGCAGTACTTC. As protein: CASSSQREWYEQYF.

The table lists this clone with a count of one. This rearrangement joins TRBV4-1 to TRBJ2-5; TRBD2 might be the D (5 bases). Germline V gene data show CDR1 as MGHRA and CDR2 as YSYEKL. The V end was cut by 0 bases, the J end by 4 bases, with 15 bases between. CDR3 length equals 16 residues. The CDR3, as DNA: TGCGCCAGCAGCCAAGAGGGCTACCTCGGAGGAGAGACCCAGTACTTC. Amino acid sequence: CASSQEGYLGGETQYF.

The rearrangement joins TRBV28 to TRBJ1-2; 7 nucleotides line up with TRBD1. This CDR3 spans 13 amino acids. CDR1 and CDR2 from the germline V gene are MDHEN and SYDVKM. Germline trimming cut 3 bases from V and 8 bases from J; bases unmatched to any gene: 6. The CDR3 region is CASSFSGQRGYTF. The DNA for the CDR3 is TGTGCCAGCAGTTTTTCGGGACAGCGCGGCTACACCTTC.

The chain employs TRBV6-2 or TRBV6-3 and TRBJ1-5; no firm D call. The CDR3 contains 15 residues. The V and J ends lost 2 bases and 4 bases respectively, with 12 bases between them. Germline V CDR1 and CDR2: MNHEY, SVGEGT. The CDR3 here is CASSYPVTFNQPQHF. The CDR3 nucleotides read TGTGCCAGCAGTTACCCGGTAACTTTTAATCAGCCCCAGCATTTT.

The chain combines TRBV18 with TRBJ1-6, with no clear D. CDR1 and CDR2 from the germline V gene are KGHSH and LQKENI. Trimming removed 3 bases from V and 9 bases from J, with 15 bases in between. CDR3 length: 15 residues. The CDR3 DNA is TGTGCCAGCTCACCCGCTACAGTACCACGTTCACCCCTCCACTTT. Protein sequence: CASSPATVPRSPLHF.

The V gene is TRBV5-1, the J gene TRBJ2-1; tentatively, D is TRBD1 (6 bases). V lost 4 bases to trimming and J lost 6 bases, with 14 bases between them. The CDR3 has 14 amino acids. CDR1 is SGHRS, CDR2 YFSETQ, per germline. The CDR3 sequence is CASSLQNRVNEQFF. The DNA for the CDR3 is TGCGCCAGCAGCCTACAAAACAGGGTCAATGAGCAGTTCTTC.

The rearrangement links TRBV28 to TRBJ2-6; TRBD1 might be the D (6 bases). CDR1 and CDR2 from the germline V gene are MDHEN and SYDVKM. The germline V and J ends were trimmed by 3 bases and 2 bases, with 14 bases remaining between them. The CDR3 runs 17 residues. CDR3 amino acids: CASSFVGGRPGANVLTF. For the CDR3, the DNA is TGTGCCAGCAGTTTCGTAGGGGGTAGGCCTGGGGCCAACGTCCTGACTTTC.

V usage is TRBV24-1 and J usage is TRBJ1-5; 10 nucleotides agree with TRBD1. The CDR3 runs 16 residues. Per germline, CDR1 KGHDR and CDR2 SFDVKD. Trimming at V came to 11 bases and at J to 2 bases, leaving 11 bases not matched to a gene. In DNA form, the CDR3 reads TGTGCCAAGGGAGGGACAGGGGAAGAGGGCAATCAGCCCCAGCATTTT. As protein: CAKGGTGEEGNQPQHF.